This TCR beta chain appears in the sequencing data of a study of blood T cell repertoires in COVID-19. Some clones are missing from TCRdb's copy, which holds only in-frame ones; the method was immunoSEQ multiplex PCR. Of 150,000 to 200,000 clones in the sample, 70% to 85% were seen once. CDR1 and CDR2 from the germline V gene are WSHSY and SAAADI. The V and J ends lost 6 bases and 2 bases respectively, with 17 bases between them. The CDR3 consists of 16 residues. This clonotype was obtained from a human donor in a cohort sampled during active COVID-19. Specimen: peripheral blood. The chain has TRBV10-2 and TRBJ2-1, with D perhaps TRBD1 (6 bases). CDR3 loop: CASREAIRTAYNEQFF. The DNA of the CDR3 is TGCGCCAGCAGGGAGGCTATTCGGACAGCCTACAATGAGCAGTTCTTC.